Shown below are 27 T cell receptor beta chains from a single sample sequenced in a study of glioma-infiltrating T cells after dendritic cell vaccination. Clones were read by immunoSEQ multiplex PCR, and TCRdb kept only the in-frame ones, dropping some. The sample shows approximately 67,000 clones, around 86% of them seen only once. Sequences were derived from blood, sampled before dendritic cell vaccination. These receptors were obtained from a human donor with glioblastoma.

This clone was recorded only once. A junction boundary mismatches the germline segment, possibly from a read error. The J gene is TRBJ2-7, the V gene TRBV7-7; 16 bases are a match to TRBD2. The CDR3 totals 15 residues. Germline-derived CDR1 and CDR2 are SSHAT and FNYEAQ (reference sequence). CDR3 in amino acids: CASSEGLAGGGEQYF. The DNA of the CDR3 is TGTGCTAGCAGCGAGGGACTAGCGGGGGGGGGAGAGCAGTACTTC.

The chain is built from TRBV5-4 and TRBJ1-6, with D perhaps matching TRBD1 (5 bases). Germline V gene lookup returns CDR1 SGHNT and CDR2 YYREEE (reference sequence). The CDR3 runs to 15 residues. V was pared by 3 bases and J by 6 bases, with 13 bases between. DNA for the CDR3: TGTGCCAGCAGCTCACAGGTTCAGGGTAATTCACCCCTCCACTTT. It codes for CASSSQVQGNSPLHF.

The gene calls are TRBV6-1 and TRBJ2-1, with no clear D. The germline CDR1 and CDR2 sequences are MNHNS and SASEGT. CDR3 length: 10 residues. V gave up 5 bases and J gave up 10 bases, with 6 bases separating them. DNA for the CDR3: TGTGCCAGCAGTACAGTAGAGCAGTTCTTC. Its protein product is CASSTVEQFF.

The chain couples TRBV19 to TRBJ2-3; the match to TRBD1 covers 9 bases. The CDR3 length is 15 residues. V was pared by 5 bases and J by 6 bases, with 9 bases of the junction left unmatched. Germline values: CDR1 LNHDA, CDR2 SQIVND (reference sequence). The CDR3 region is CASSGPGQGRDTQYF. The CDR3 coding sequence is TGTGCCAGTAGTGGTCCGGGACAGGGCAGGGATACGCAGTATTTT. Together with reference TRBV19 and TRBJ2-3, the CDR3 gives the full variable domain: DGGITQSPKYLFRKEGQNVTLSCEQNLNHDAMYWYRQDPGQGLRLIYYSQIVNDFQKGDIAEGYSVSREKKESFPLTVTSAQKNPTAFYLCASSGPGQGRDTQYFGPGTRLTVL.

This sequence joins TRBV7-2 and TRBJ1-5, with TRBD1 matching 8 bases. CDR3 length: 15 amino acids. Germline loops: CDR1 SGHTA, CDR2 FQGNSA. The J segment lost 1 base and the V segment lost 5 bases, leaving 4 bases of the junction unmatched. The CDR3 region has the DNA TGTGCCAGCAGCCCAGACAGGGGAAGCAATCAGCCCCAGCATTTT. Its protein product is CASSPDRGSNQPQHF. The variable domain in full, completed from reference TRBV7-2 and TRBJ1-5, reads GAGVSQSPSNKVTEKGKDVELRCDPISGHTALYWYRQSLGQGLEFLIYFQGNSAPDKSGLPSDRFSAERTGGSVSTLTIQRTQQEDSAVYLCASSPDRGSNQPQHFGDGTRLSIL.

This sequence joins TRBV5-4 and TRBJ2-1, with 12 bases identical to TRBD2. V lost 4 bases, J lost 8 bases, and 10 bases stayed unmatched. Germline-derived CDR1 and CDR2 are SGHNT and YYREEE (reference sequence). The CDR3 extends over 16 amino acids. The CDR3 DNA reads TGTGCCAGCAGCAAACCCACTAGCGGGGGGAGCGATGAGCAGTTCTTC. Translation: CASSKPTSGGSDEQFF.

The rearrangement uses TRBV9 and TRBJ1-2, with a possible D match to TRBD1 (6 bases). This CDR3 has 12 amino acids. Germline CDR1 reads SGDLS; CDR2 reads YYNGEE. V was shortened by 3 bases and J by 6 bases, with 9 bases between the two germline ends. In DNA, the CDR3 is TGTGCCAGCAGCGCTCAGGGGAATGGCTACACCTTC. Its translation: CASSAQGNGYTF.

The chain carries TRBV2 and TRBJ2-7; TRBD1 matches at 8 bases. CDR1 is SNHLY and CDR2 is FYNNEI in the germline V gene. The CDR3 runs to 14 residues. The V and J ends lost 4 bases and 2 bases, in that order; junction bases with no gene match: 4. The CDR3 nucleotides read TGTGCCAGCAGTGCGTGGACAGGGACCTACGAGCAGTACTTC. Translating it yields CASSAWTGTYEQYF. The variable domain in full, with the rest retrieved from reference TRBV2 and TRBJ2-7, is EPEVTQTPSHQVTQMGQEVILRCVPISNHLYFYWYRQILGQKVEFLVSFYNNEISEKSEIFDDQFSVERPDGSNFTLKIRSTKLEDSAMYFCASSAWTGTYEQYFGPGTRLTVT.

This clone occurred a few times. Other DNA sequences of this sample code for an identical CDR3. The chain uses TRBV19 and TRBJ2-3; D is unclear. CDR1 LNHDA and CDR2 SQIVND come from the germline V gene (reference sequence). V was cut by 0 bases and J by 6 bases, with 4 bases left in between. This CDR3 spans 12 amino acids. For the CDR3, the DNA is TGTGCCAGTAGTATAGATCGGGATACGCAGTATTTT. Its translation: CASSIDRDTQYF.

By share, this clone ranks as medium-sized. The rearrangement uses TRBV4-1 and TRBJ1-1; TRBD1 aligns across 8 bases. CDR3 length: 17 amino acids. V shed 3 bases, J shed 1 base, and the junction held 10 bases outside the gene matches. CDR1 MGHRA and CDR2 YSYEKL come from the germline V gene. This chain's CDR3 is CASSHGTGERPNTEAFF. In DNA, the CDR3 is TGCGCCAGCAGCCATGGGACAGGAGAACGCCCGAACACTGAAGCTTTCTTT.

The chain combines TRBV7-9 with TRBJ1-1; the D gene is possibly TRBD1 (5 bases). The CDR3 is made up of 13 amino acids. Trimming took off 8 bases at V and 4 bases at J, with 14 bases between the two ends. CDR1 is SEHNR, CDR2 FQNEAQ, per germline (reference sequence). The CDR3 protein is CASPGLKSTEAFF. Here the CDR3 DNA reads TGTGCCAGCCCGGGACTTAAGAGCACTGAAGCTTTCTTT.

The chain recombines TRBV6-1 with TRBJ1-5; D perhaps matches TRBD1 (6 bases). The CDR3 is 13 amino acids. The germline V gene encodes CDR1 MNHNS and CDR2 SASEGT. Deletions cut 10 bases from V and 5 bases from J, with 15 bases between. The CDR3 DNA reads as TGTGCCATCAACACAGGGCCCGATCAGCCCCAGCATTTT. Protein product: CAINTGPDQPQHF.

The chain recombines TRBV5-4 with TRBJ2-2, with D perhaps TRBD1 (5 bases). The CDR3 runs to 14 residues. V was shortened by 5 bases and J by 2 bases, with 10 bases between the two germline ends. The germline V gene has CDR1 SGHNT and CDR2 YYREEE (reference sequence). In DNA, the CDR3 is TGTGCCAGCAGGGAAGGACACAACACCGGGGAGCTGTTTTTT. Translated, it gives CASREGHNTGELFF.

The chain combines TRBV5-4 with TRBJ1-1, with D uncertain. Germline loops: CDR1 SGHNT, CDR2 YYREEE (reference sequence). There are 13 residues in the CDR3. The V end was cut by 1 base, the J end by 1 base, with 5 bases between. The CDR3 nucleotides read TGTGCCAGCAGCTTGCCAGGGAACACTGAAGCTTTCTTT. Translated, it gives CASSLPGNTEAFF.

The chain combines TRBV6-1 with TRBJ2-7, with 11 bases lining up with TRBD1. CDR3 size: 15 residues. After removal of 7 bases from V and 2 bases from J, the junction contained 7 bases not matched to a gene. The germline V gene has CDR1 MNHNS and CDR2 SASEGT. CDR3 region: CASILGQGAPYEQYF. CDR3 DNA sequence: TGTGCCAGCATTCTCGGACAGGGGGCACCCTACGAGCAGTACTTC.

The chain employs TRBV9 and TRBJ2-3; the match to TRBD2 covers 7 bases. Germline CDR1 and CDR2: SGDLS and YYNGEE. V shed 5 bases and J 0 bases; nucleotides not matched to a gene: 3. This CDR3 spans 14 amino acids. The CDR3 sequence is CASRGGGSTDTQYF. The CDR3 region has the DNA TGTGCCAGCAGGGGCGGGGGAAGCACAGATACGCAGTATTTT.

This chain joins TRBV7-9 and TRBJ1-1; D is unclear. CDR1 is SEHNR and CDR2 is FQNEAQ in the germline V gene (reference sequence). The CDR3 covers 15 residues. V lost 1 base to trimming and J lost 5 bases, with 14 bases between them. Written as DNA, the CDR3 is TGTGCCAGCAGCTTAGTCTCCGGGGTAGGGACTGAAGCTTTCTTT. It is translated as CASSLVSGVGTEAFF.

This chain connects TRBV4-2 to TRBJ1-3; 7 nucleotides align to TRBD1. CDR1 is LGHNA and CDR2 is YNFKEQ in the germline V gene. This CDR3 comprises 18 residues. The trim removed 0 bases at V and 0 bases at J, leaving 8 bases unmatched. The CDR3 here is CASSQDWGTVSSGNTIYF. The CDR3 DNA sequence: TGTGCCAGCAGCCAAGATTGGGGGACAGTAAGCTCTGGAAACACCATATATTTT.

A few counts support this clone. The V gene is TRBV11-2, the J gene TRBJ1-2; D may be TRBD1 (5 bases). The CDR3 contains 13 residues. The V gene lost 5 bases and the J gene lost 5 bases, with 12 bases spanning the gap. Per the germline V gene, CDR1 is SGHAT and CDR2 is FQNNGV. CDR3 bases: TGTGCCAGCAGCGGATTGGGGGGATATGGCTACACCTTC. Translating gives CASSGLGGYGYTF.

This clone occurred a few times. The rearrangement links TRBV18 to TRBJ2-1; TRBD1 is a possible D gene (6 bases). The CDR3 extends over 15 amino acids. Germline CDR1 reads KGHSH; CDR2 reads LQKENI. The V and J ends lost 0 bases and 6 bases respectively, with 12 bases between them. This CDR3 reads CASSPPGQKRNEQFF. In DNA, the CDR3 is TGTGCCAGCTCACCACCGGGACAAAAGCGCAATGAGCAGTTCTTC.

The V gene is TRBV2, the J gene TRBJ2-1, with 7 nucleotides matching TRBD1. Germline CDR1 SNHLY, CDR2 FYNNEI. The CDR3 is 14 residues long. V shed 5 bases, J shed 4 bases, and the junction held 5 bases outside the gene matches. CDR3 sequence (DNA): TGTGCCAGCAGTCTAGACAGGGCTTACAATGAGCAGTTCTTC. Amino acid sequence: CASSLDRAYNEQFF.

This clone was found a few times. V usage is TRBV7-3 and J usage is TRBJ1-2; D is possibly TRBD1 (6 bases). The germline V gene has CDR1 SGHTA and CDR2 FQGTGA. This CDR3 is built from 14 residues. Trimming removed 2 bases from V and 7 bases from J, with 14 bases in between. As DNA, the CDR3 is TGTGCCAGCAGCTTAGTTGGTCCAGGGGTTGGCTACACCTTC. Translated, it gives CASSLVGPGVGYTF.

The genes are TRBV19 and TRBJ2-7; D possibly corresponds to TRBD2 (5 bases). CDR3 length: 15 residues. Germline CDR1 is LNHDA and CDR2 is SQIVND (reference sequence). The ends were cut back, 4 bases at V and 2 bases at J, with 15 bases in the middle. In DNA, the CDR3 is TGTGCCAGTAGTAGTAACAGCGGAGGAACCTACGAGCAGTACTTC. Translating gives CASSSNSGGTYEQYF.

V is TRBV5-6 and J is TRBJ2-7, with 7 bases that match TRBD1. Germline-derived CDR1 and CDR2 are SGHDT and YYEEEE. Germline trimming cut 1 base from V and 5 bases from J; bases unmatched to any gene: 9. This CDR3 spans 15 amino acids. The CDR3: CASSLLTGSFHEQYF. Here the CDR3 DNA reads TGTGCCAGCAGCTTGTTGACAGGGTCATTCCACGAGCAGTACTTC. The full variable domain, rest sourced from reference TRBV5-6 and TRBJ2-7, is DAGVTQSPTHLIKTRGQQVTLRCSPKSGHDTVSWYQQALGQGPQFIFQYYEEEERQRGNFPDRFSGHQFPNYSSELNVNALLLGDSALYLCASSLLTGSFHEQYFGPGTRLTVT.

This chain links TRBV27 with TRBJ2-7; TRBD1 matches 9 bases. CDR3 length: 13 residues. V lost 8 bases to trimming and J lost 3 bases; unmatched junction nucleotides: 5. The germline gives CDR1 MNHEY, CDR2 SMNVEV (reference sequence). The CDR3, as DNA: TGTGCCAGCCTCCGGGACAGGGTCTACGAGCAGTACTTC. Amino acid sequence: CASLRDRVYEQYF.

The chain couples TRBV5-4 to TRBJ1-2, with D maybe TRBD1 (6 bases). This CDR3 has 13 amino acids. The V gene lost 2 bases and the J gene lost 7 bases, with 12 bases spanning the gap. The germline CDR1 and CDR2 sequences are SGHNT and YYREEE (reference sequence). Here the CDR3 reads CASSFTGSGGYTF. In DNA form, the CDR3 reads TGTGCCAGCAGCTTTACAGGGAGTGGTGGCTACACCTTC.

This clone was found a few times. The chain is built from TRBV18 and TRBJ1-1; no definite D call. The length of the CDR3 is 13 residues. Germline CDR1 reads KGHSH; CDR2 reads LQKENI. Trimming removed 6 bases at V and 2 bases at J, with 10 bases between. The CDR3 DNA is TGTGCCAGCTCTTGGACGGGAAACACTGAAGCTTTCTTT. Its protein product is CASSWTGNTEAFF.